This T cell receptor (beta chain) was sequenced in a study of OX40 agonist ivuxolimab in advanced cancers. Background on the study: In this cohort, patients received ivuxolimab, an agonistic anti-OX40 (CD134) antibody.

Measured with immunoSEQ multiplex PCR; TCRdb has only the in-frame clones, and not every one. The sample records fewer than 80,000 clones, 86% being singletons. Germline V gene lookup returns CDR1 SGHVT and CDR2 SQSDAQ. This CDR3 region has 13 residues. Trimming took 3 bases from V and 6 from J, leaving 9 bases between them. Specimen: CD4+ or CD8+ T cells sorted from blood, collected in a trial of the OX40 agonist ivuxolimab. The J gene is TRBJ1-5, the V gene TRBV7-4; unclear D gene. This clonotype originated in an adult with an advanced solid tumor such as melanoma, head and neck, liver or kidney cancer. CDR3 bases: TGTGCCAGCAGCTTCAAGGGTAGTCAGCCCCAGCATTTT. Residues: CASSFKGSQPQHF.